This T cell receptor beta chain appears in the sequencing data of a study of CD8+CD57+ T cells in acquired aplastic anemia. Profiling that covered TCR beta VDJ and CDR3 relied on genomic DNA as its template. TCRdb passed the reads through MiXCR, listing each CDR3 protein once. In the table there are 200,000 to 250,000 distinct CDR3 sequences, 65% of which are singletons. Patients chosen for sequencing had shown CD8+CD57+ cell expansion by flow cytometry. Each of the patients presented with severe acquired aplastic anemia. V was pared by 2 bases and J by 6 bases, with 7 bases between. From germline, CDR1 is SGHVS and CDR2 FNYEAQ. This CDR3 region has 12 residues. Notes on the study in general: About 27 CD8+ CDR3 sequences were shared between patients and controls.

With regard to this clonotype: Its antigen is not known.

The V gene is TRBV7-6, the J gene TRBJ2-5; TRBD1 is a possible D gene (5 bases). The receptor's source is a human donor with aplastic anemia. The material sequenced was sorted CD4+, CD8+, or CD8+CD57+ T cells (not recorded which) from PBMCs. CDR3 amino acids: CASSLKGQTQYF. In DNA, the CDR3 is TGTGCCAGCAGCTTAAAGGGGCAGACCCAGTACTTC. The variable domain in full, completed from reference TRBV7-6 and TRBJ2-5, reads GAGVSQSPRYKVTKRGQDVALRCDPISGHVSLYWYRQALGQGPEFLTYFNYEAQQDKSGLPNDRFSAERPEGSISTLTIQRTEQRDSAMYRCASSLKGQTQYFGPGTRLLVL.